Presented here are 9 T cell receptor beta chains from one specimen sequenced in a study of identical twins listed by TCRdb under 2016. To prepare the library, 5' RACE was applied. Sequencer: Illumina HiSeq 2000. TCRdb trimmed the raw reads at Q25, called clones with MiXCR and kept productive beta chains. For every CDR3 protein sequence, its rows merge into one entry that carries the most common genes and DNA. The sample includes hundreds of thousands of distinct CDR3 sequences, with 5.5% to 7.5% observed a single time. In total, the top ten clones hold under 2% of the sample. The sequenced sample was naive T cells sorted from blood. What the cell subset or site label conveys for this sample: cells isolated with a human naive T-cell isolation kit. The receptors were gathered from a man between 18 and 29 years old in good health.

J is TRBJ2-3 and V is TRBV7-2; D could derive from TRBD1 or TRBD2 (5 bases each). Germline loops: CDR1 SGHTA, CDR2 FQGNSA. The CDR3 runs 14 residues. V lost 9 bases to trimming and J lost 1 base, with 14 bases between them. This CDR3 is CARRGDDGTDTQYF. Written as DNA, the CDR3 is TGTGCCAGACGAGGGGACGACGGCACAGATACGCAGTATTTT. The variable domain in full, completed from reference TRBV7-2 and TRBJ2-3, reads GAGVSQSPSNKVTEKGKDVELRCDPISGHTALYWYRQSLGQGLEFLIYFQGNSAPDKSGLPSDRFSAERTGGSVSTLTIQRTQQEDSAVYLCARRGDDGTDTQYFGPGTRLTVL.

In this sample, this clonotype turned up many times. The gene calls are TRBV12-3 or TRBV12-4 and TRBJ1-4; D uncertain. The V and J ends lost 3 bases and 12 bases respectively, with 20 bases between them. This CDR3 contains 15 residues. The CDR3 region is CASSLNWQVGDQLFF. The CDR3 DNA follows: TGTGCCAGCAGTTTGAATTGGCAGGTCGGAGATCAACTGTTTTTT.

This clonotype was recorded a few times. The chain is built from TRBV15 and TRBJ2-1; D gene ambiguous. V was trimmed by 0 bases and J by 9 bases, leaving 12 bases between them. Germline V gene lookup returns CDR1 LNHNV and CDR2 YYDKDF (reference sequence). This CDR3 is 14 amino acids long. The CDR3 sequence is CATSRDNLAPEQFF. For the CDR3, the DNA is TGTGCCACCAGCAGAGATAATTTGGCTCCTGAGCAGTTCTTC.

The sample holds many counts of this clonotype. The V call is TRBV12-3 or TRBV12-4, the J call TRBJ2-5, with 8 nucleotides matching TRBD1. This CDR3 is 15 amino acids long. The ends lost 4 bases at V and 2 bases at J; junction bases unmatched: 6. The CDR3 nucleotides are TGTGCCAGCAGTTCCCGGACAGGGATGCAAGAGACCCAGTACTTC. Its protein is CASSSRTGMQETQYF.

This clonotype was observed at least ten times. The V gene is TRBV12-3 or TRBV12-4, the J gene TRBJ2-1; D call uncertain. The CDR3 sequence is 16 residues long. Trimming took off 6 bases at V and 4 bases at J, with 19 bases between the two ends. In DNA, the CDR3 is TGTGCCAGCAGCCCCCGGCAGGCAGCCTATTACAATGAGCAGTTCTTC. Translating gives CASSPRQAAYYNEQFF.

CDR3 sequence: CASSSLAGMGETQYF. In DNA, the CDR3 is TGCGCCAGCAGCTCCCTTGCGGGAATGGGAGAGACCCAGTACTTC. V usage is TRBV5-1 and J usage is TRBJ2-5; D may be TRBD2 (6 bases). The CDR3 length is 15 residues. Per the germline V gene, CDR1 is SGHRS and CDR2 is YFSETQ. Trimming pared 3 bases from V and 4 bases from J, leaving 16 bases between.

The V gene is TRBV12-3 or TRBV12-4, the J gene TRBJ2-2; the match to TRBD2 covers 7 bases. V was pared by 6 bases and J by 6 bases, with 19 bases of the junction left unmatched. The CDR3 has 18 amino acids. The CDR3 sequence is CASRNRDSKPRGAGELFF. The CDR3 DNA sequence: TGTGCCAGCAGAAACCGGGACTCCAAACCCCGGGGGGCCGGGGAGCTGTTTTTT.

The sample holds a few counts of this clonotype. The CDR3 here is CASKPGQGVLETQYF. The CDR3 DNA follows: TGTGCCAGCAAACCGGGACAGGGGGTTCTAGAGACCCAGTACTTC. V is TRBV6-1 and J is TRBJ2-5, with 11 bases lining up with TRBD1. CDR3 length: 15 residues. With V trimmed by 7 bases and J by 4 bases, 8 bases remained unmatched. Germline V lookup: CDR1 MNHNS, CDR2 SASEGT.

There are many counts of this clonotype. V and J are TRBV5-5 and TRBJ1-1; possible D gene TRBD1, 5 bases. The CDR3 totals 14 residues. Trimming removed 4 bases from V and 5 bases from J, with 15 bases in between. Germline V gene sequence: CDR1 SGHKS, CDR2 YYEKEE (reference sequence). The CDR3 loop reads CASSSAREGTEAFF. Written as DNA, the CDR3 is TGTGCCAGCAGCAGCGCCAGAGAGGGGACTGAAGCTTTCTTT.